The rows below give T cell receptor beta chains drawn from one sample of a study of identifying expanded T cells in peripheral blood. The assay was immunoSEQ multiplex PCR, and TCRdb's table has in-frame clones only and misses some. The data show 81,000 or so clones, roughly 84% seen once. Sequencing was performed on blood. Receptors were obtained from a person between 18 and 75 years old in good health. Both conserved end residues are part of each CDR3. D genes are given only for firm matches. A row's size may be missing; if present it is once, few, many or a size class.

j_gene,abundance,d_gene,v_gene,len,CDR3aa,CDR3nt
TRBJ2-7,.,TRBD1,TRBV7-3,17,CASSPQSWDSLAYEQYF,TGTGCCAGCAGCCCGCAATCCTGGGACAGCCTCGCCTACGAGCAGTACTTC
TRBJ2-2,.,.,TRBV6-4,13,CASSDAYTGELFF,TGTGCCAGCAGTGACGCCTACACCGGGGAGCTGTTTTTT
TRBJ2-7,.,.,TRBV7-2,13,CASSLLNLYEQYF,TGTGCCAGCAGCCTCTTAAACCTCTACGAGCAGTACTTC
TRBJ1-5,.,.,TRBV7-2,16,CASSLRFEVVVKPQHF,TGTGCCAGCAGCCTCCGTTTTGAGGTTGTGGTTAAGCCCCAGCATTTT
TRBJ2-3,.,TRBD2,TRBV11-2,18,CASSTRTLAGGSTDTQYF,TGTGCCAGCAGTACCAGGACCCTGGCGGGAGGCAGCACAGATACGCAGTATTTT
TRBJ2-7,few,TRBD2,TRBV5-4,16,CASSSGRLAETYEQYF,TGTGCCAGCAGCTCCGGTCGACTAGCGGAAACCTACGAGCAGTACTTC
TRBJ2-5,.,.,TRBV6-5,15,CASSYSGVAGETQYF,TGTGCCAGCAGTTACTCGGGGGTTGCGGGGGAGACCCAGTACTTC
TRBJ2-5,.,TRBD2,TRBV18,18,CASSPRSPLLAGEETQYF,TGTGCCAGCTCACCCCGATCCCCCTTACTAGCGGGAGAAGAGACCCAGTACTTC
TRBJ2-5,.,TRBD1,TRBV30,13,CAWGRDSKETQYF,TGTGCCTGGGGCCGGGACAGTAAAGAGACCCAGTACTTC
TRBJ2-7,.,TRBD2,TRBV19,15,CASSRTSGGSYEQYF,TGTGCCAGTAGTAGGACTAGCGGAGGCTCCTACGAGCAGTACTTC